Given below is one T cell receptor (beta chain) in context. Its antigen is currently unknown. Clinical symptoms, serum thyroxine, TRAb, thyroid ultrasound and orbital computed tomography formed the basis of diagnosis. TCR beta CDR3 amplification used RNA transcripts. The first-round RT-PCR employed HTBI primers together with the Qiagen OneStep RT-PCR kit. A multiplex PCR was then performed as the second round. TCRdb recomputed calls from the multiplex PCR reads with MiXCR, one row per CDR3 protein. The table includes some 1.1 million distinct CDR3 sequences, roughly two fifths detected once. This sample was included in a study of Graves' ophthalmopathy and Graves' hyperthyroidism. On the study more broadly: Ophthalmopathy absent within 18 months of follow-up marked hyperthyroidism as stable.

Study-level points and caveats: Blood repertoires reportedly contained most expanded thyroid clonotypes above 0.001 frequency.

The V segment lost 6 bases and the J segment 4 bases; nucleotides outside the gene matches: 7. CDR3 length: 14 amino acids. Germline V gene lookup returns CDR1 MDHEN and CDR2 SYDVKM. The sequenced material came from peripheral blood or thyroid tissue (not recorded which). The chain links TRBV28 to TRBJ2-7; 9 nucleotides match TRBD1. This TCR was recovered from an adult man with Graves' hyperthyroidism. CDR3 in amino acids: CASSSGTGRYEQYF. The CDR3, as DNA: TGTGCCAGCAGCTCCGGGACAGGGAGGTACGAGCAGTACTTC. Supplemented by reference TRBV28 and TRBJ2-7, the full variable domain reads DVKVTQSSRYLVKRTGEKVFLECVQDMDHENMFWYRQDPGLGLRLIYFSYDVKMKEKGDIPEGYSVSREKKERFSLILESASTNQTSMYLCASSSGTGRYEQYFGPGTRLTVT.